Given below is one T cell receptor beta chain in context. Germline V lookup: CDR1 DFQATT, CDR2 SNEGSKA (reference sequence). Trimming removed 3 bases from V and 2 bases from J, with 14 bases in between. This CDR3 spans 15 amino acids. Preparation of the TCRbeta library was carried out with unique molecular identifiers. TCRdb independently ran MiXCR on the PCR reads; one entry per CDR3 protein. The sample has around 370,000 distinct CDR3 sequences, over 9% seen once. These data come from a study of T-cell reconstitution after alpha-beta-depleted transplantation in children. The receptor was derived from a human donor who donated a stem cell graft to a child with acute lymphoblastic leukemia. The input for sequencing was PBMCs from the stem cell graft donor, taken from the stem cell graft. The V gene is TRBV20-1, the J gene TRBJ1-3, with D possibly matching TRBD1 (6 bases). The CDR3 DNA sequence: TGCAGTGCTAGTAGAGGGGGTAGCGCTGGAAACACCATATATTTT. It yields the protein CSASRGGSAGNTIYF.